These 13 T cell receptor beta chains were sequenced from one sample in a study of CD8 T cells in ankylosing spondylitis. Study findings and constraints: In ankylosing spondylitis blood, a motif of seven or eight highly homologous TCR beta variants appeared characteristic.

These receptors lack a known antigen. In TCRdb, the 5' RACE reads were re-called with MiXCR into one record per CDR3 protein. In the table there are some 240,000 distinct CDR3 sequences, 6% to 8% of which are singletons. Sequencing input: blood, either unsorted or a sorted T cell fraction (not recorded which). These receptors were collected from a male donor with ankylosing spondylitis.

In its sample, this clonotype was seen many times. The chain couples TRBV29-1 to TRBJ2-7, with TRBD1 identical over 9 bases. V trimming: 6 bases; J trimming: 2 bases; junction bases outside the gene matches: 5. Germline V CDR1 and CDR2: SQVTM, ANQGSEA. The CDR3 is 13 amino acids. DNA of the CDR3: TGCAGCGTGGGGACAGGGAAGACCTACGAGCAGTACTTC. It codes for CSVGTGKTYEQYF.

This clonotype appeared many times. J is TRBJ1-1 and V is TRBV28; D unclear. Trimming removed 3 bases at V and 6 bases at J, with 11 bases between. Germline values: CDR1 MDHEN, CDR2 SYDVKM. This CDR3 contains 13 residues. DNA for the CDR3: TGTGCCAGCAGTTTGTGGAGGGTGGCTGAAGCTTTCTTT. Translating gives CASSLWRVAEAFF. Variable domain in full (rest from reference TRBV28 and TRBJ1-1): DVKVTQSSRYLVKRTGEKVFLECVQDMDHENMFWYRQDPGLGLRLIYFSYDVKMKEKGDIPEGYSVSREKKERFSLILESASTNQTSMYLCASSLWRVAEAFFGQGTRLTVV.

This clonotype was detected many times. The genes are TRBV4-2 and TRBJ2-1; 8 bases match TRBD2. The length of the CDR3 is 16 residues. Unmatched junction bases numbered 7, after V lost 0 bases and J lost 6 bases. Germline V gives CDR1 LGHNA, CDR2 YNFKEQ. In DNA, the CDR3 is TGTGCCAGCAGCCAAGATAACGGGGGGGCGGTCAATGAGCAGTTCTTC. Translated, it gives CASSQDNGGAVNEQFF.

The rearrangement uses TRBV5-1 and TRBJ2-7; 10 nucleotides line up with TRBD2. Germline CDR1 and CDR2: SGHRS and YFSETQ. The junction had 11 bases not matched to a gene; V was cut back by 4 bases and J by 1 base. The CDR3 length is 17 residues. The CDR3 DNA reads TGCGCCAGCAGCCCAACTAGCGGGGTTTTTAGGTCCTACGAGCAGTACTTC. Protein: CASSPTSGVFRSYEQYF.

The rearrangement uses TRBV27 and TRBJ1-1; unclear D gene. Germline CDR1 reads MNHEY; CDR2 reads SMNVEV (reference sequence). Deletions cut 8 bases from V and 4 bases from J, with 8 bases between. This CDR3 has 11 residues. The CDR3 coding sequence is TGTGCCAGCTTGTTGGGCACTGAAGCTTTCTTT. This encodes CASLLGTEAFF.

The CDR3 nucleotides are TGTGCCAGCAGTTATACGGGGGCCAAAGAGACCCAGTACTTC. Protein sequence: CASSYTGAKETQYF. V usage is TRBV6-2 or TRBV6-3 and J usage is TRBJ2-5, with D possibly being TRBD1 or TRBD2 (6 bases each). V dropped 3 bases and J dropped 3 bases, with 11 bases sitting between them. The germline gives CDR1 MNHEY, CDR2 SVGEGT. This CDR3 region has 14 residues.

This clonotype was seen at least ten times. This rearrangement joins TRBV28 to TRBJ2-5; TRBD2 aligns across 9 bases. Germline V gene sequence: CDR1 MDHEN, CDR2 SYDVKM. The V and J ends lost 3 bases and 5 bases, in that order; junction bases with no gene match: 7. The CDR3 spans 15 residues. Here the CDR3 DNA reads TGTGCCAGCAGTTTTACGGCGGGGGGGGTTGAGACCCAGTACTTC. Translated: CASSFTAGGVETQYF. Drawing the rest from reference TRBV28 and TRBJ2-5, the complete variable domain is DVKVTQSSRYLVKRTGEKVFLECVQDMDHENMFWYRQDPGLGLRLIYFSYDVKMKEKGDIPEGYSVSREKKERFSLILESASTNQTSMYLCASSFTAGGVETQYFGPGTRLLVL.

The sample holds many counts of this clonotype. V gene TRBV7-8 combines with J gene TRBJ1-5, with a weak D call TRBD1 (5 bases). V lost 7 bases and J 0 bases, leaving 16 bases between the germline ends. The V gene's germline CDR1 is SGHVS and CDR2 FQNEAQ. The CDR3 has 16 residues. The DNA for the CDR3 is TGTGCCAGCATCGGAGGGGTTCGGGGTAGCAATCAGCCCCAGCATTTT. It specifies CASIGGVRGSNQPQHF.

This clonotype was seen repeatedly, ten times or more. The CDR3 DNA follows: TGCGCCAGCAGCCAAGATGGCTACGCAGCCTACGAGCAGTACTTC. It specifies CASSQDGYAAYEQYF. The chain recombines TRBV4-3 with TRBJ2-7; unclear D gene. The CDR3 is 15 amino acids. Trimming took off 0 bases at V and 2 bases at J, with 11 bases between the two ends. CDR1 is LGHNA and CDR2 is YSLEER in the germline V gene.

This clonotype was seen only a few times. CDR3 in amino acids: CASSNRDHYGYTF. Here the CDR3 DNA reads TGTGCCAGCAGTAACAGGGACCACTATGGCTACACCTTC. The chain carries TRBV12-3 or TRBV12-4 and TRBJ1-2; D is possibly TRBD1 (6 bases). Trimming removed 5 bases from V and 3 bases from J, with 10 bases in between. The CDR3 is 13 amino acids.

Many counts were recorded for this clonotype. J is TRBJ1-5 and V is TRBV9, with D possibly matching TRBD1 (5 bases). The CDR3 runs to 15 residues. Germline V lookup: CDR1 SGDLS, CDR2 YYNGEE. V lost 4 bases and J 0 bases, leaving 11 bases between the germline ends. The CDR3 spells CASSTDGASNQPQHF. CDR3 in DNA: TGTGCCAGCAGCACAGACGGGGCTAGCAATCAGCCCCAGCATTTT.

This clonotype occurred many times. The chain links TRBV5-1 to TRBJ2-1, with D tentatively TRBD2 (6 bases). Trimming stripped 3 bases from V and 6 bases from J, with 22 bases between. Germline-derived CDR1 and CDR2 are SGHRS and YFSETQ. The CDR3 covers 17 residues. CDR3 in amino acids: CASSSPAEGLRVNEQFF. Here the CDR3 DNA reads TGCGCCAGCAGCTCCCCGGCGGAGGGATTAAGGGTCAATGAGCAGTTCTTC.

This clonotype was seen at least ten times. The chain uses TRBV7-9 and TRBJ2-1; 9 positions agree with TRBD2. Germline V gene lookup returns CDR1 SEHNR and CDR2 FQNEAQ (reference sequence). The J segment lost 5 bases and the V segment lost 5 bases, leaving 13 bases of the junction unmatched. This CDR3 comprises 17 residues. CDR3 sequence reads: CASSPPLAGDVNNEQFF. CDR3 nucleotides: TGTGCCAGCAGCCCCCCATTAGCGGGAGATGTTAACAATGAGCAGTTCTTC.